This TCR beta chain appears in the sequencing data of a study of CD8+ T cells in alopecia areata. The wider study: Treated patients received oral tofacitinib, 5 to 10 mg twice daily. Among treated patients, severity was scored by affected scalp area percentage. Study conclusions and caveats: Scalp repertoires also include resident alphabeta T cells from normal skin.

About this clone: Its antigen remains unknown.

V was cut by 2 bases and J by 2 bases, with 20 bases left in between. The length of the CDR3 is 18 residues. Germline V gives CDR1 LGHNA, CDR2 YSLEER. TCR sequencing used cDNA made by reverse transcription of extracted RNA. Profiled with immunoSEQ multiplex PCR; TCRdb holds only in-frame clones, not every one. The table shows about 120,000 clones, with over 60% occurring only once. The treatment here: oral pan-JAK inhibitor, 5-10 mg twice daily. Lesional scalp punch biopsies and peripheral blood came from alopecia areata patients. The TCR sequence derives from a human donor with alopecia areata. This specimen was CD4+ T cells sorted from blood, taken at week 4, from a patient treated with tofacitinib. V gene TRBV4-3 combines with J gene TRBJ2-3, with a tentative D call TRBD1 (5 bases). The CDR3 spells CASSQHTTARAFTDTQYF. Here the CDR3 DNA reads TGCGCCAGCAGCCAACACACAACGGCCAGGGCTTTCACAGATACGCAGTATTTT.